This entry lists 22 T cell receptor beta chains sequenced from one sample in a study of CD8 T cells in ankylosing spondylitis. Using its own MiXCR run on the 5' RACE reads, TCRdb lists one record per CDR3 protein. The data contain a few hundred thousand distinct CDR3 sequences, 20% of them singletons. The sequencing sample was made of blood, either unsorted or a sorted T cell fraction (not recorded which). These receptors all come from a male donor with ankylosing spondylitis or in good health (not recorded which).

The chain links TRBV2 to TRBJ2-7; TRBD1 might be the D (5 bases). Trimming cost V 6 bases and J 3 bases, with 18 bases left between them. The CDR3 contains 15 residues. The germline V gene has CDR1 SNHLY and CDR2 FYNNEI. In nucleotides, the CDR3 is TGTGCCAGCAGGCGTAGGGGTCTCTCAGACTACGAGCAGTACGTC. It codes for CASRRRGLSDYEQYV.

The chain joins TRBV27 to TRBJ1-3; possible D gene TRBD1, 6 bases. Trimming took off 7 bases at V and 4 bases at J, with 17 bases between the two ends. This CDR3 is built from 15 residues. Germline V gene data show CDR1 as MNHEY and CDR2 as SMNVEV (reference sequence). CDR3 loop: CASKGLGAFGNTIYF. CDR3 DNA sequence: TGTGCCAGCAAAGGTTTGGGGGCGTTCGGAAACACCATATATTTT.

In this sample, this clonotype turned up a few times. The rearrangement links TRBV5-4 to TRBJ2-1, with D unclear. The V and J ends lost 4 bases and 10 bases respectively, with 21 bases between them. The germline V gene encodes CDR1 SGHNT and CDR2 YYREEE (reference sequence). The CDR3 runs to 15 residues. The CDR3 sequence: CASSDRGSNGREQFF. CDR3 bases: TGTGCCAGCAGCGATCGTGGGTCCAACGGACGCGAGCAGTTCTTC.

The chain is built from TRBV6-5 and TRBJ1-3; TRBD1 matches 8 bases. The germline V gene has CDR1 MNHEY and CDR2 SVGAGI. The CDR3 is made up of 16 amino acids. The trim removed 6 bases at V and 2 bases at J, leaving 9 bases unmatched. The CDR3 region is CASSYRTGWAGNTIYF. The CDR3 coding sequence is TGTGCCAGCAGCTACCGGACAGGGTGGGCTGGAAACACCATATATTTT.

The chain has TRBV5-1 and TRBJ1-1; TRBD1 matches at 10 bases. The junction had 10 bases not matched to a gene; V was cut back by 4 bases and J by 7 bases. The CDR3 sequence is 15 residues long. Germline CDR1 reads SGHRS; CDR2 reads YFSETQ. The CDR3 DNA reads as TGCGCCAGCAGCCCGAGGGGGACAGGGGTAGGTGAAGCTTTCTTT. Translating it yields CASSPRGTGVGEAFF.

This clonotype occurred a few times. This chain connects TRBV6-1 to TRBJ2-4; 8 positions match TRBD2. This CDR3 contains 15 residues. Germline CDR1 is MNHNS and CDR2 is SASEGT. Trimming cost V 4 bases and J 0 bases; bases outside gene matches: 2. The CDR3 nucleotides are TGTGCCAGCAGTGCACTAGCGGAAGCCAAAAACATTCAGTACTTC. As protein: CASSALAEAKNIQYF.

The rearrangement uses TRBV20-1 and TRBJ2-7, with D possibly TRBD1 on 5 matching bases. Between the trimmed V and J ends, which lost 3 bases and 3 bases, there was a span of 12 bases. Germline values: CDR1 DFQATT, CDR2 SNEGSKA (reference sequence). The CDR3 is made up of 13 amino acids. The CDR3 DNA reads as TGCAGTGCTAGTTCTCCAGACAGCTACGAGCAGTACGTC. Translation: CSASSPDSYEQYV.

This clonotype occurred a few times. The V and J genes are TRBV28 and TRBJ2-7; the match to TRBD2 covers 7 bases. From germline, CDR1 is MDHEN and CDR2 SYDVKM. Trimming removed 6 bases from V and 2 bases from J; junction bases left unmatched: 13. There are 16 residues in the CDR3. The CDR3 here is CASRRIAGPRTYEQYV. The CDR3 DNA reads as TGTGCCAGCAGAAGAATAGCGGGCCCGCGAACCTACGAGCAGTACGTC.

The chain carries TRBV3-1 and TRBJ1-6; D might be TRBD1 (6 bases). V shed 3 bases and J shed 9 bases, with 15 bases lying between them. The CDR3 is 15 residues long. Per the germline V gene, CDR1 is LGHDT and CDR2 is YNNKEL (reference sequence). The CDR3 nucleotides are TGTGCCAGCAGCCAGGCACAGGGTACGATTTCACCCCTCCACTTT. It translates to CASSQAQGTISPLHF.

V gene TRBV10-3 combines with J gene TRBJ2-2, with D unclear. Germline loops: CDR1 ENHRY, CDR2 SYGVKD. The CDR3 spans 12 residues. With 0 bases removed from V and 7 bases from J, the gap between germline ends came to 3 bases. Here the CDR3 DNA reads TGTGCCATCAGTGAGTCGAACGGGGAGCTGTTTTTT. This gives the protein CAISESNGELFF.

With regard to this clonotype: With a much larger clone just one base away, this may be a read error. This chain connects TRBV5-1 to TRBJ2-2, with no clear D. The CDR3 consists of 15 residues. The germline V gene has CDR1 SGHRS and CDR2 YFSETQ. Trimming shortened V by 0 bases and J by 0 bases, and 6 bases separated the two germline ends. This CDR3 is CASSLGHANTGELFF. In nucleotides, the CDR3 is TGCGCCAGCAGCTTGGGGCATGCGAACACCGGGGAGCTGTTTTTT.

The chain couples TRBV5-6 to TRBJ2-6; TRBD1 matches at 9 bases. V was pared by 4 bases and J by 4 bases, with 9 bases of the junction left unmatched. The germline V gene encodes CDR1 SGHDT and CDR2 YYEEEE. The CDR3 contains 17 residues. The CDR3 loop is CASSTTGTGPGANVLTF. The CDR3 coding sequence is TGTGCCAGCAGCACCACCGGGACAGGGCCCGGGGCCAACGTCCTGACTTTC.

This clonotype was observed a few times. This chain links TRBV21-1 with TRBJ2-7; the table assigns TRBD2, which was not confirmed against the DNA. TRBV21-1 is deemed a pseudogene. The CDR3 runs 16 residues. CDR3: CASSKVSLAGIPEQYV. Written as DNA, the CDR3 is TGTGCCAGCAGCAAAGTCTCCCTAGCGGGAATCCCCGAGCAGTACGTC.

In this sample, this clonotype turned up a few times. V is TRBV3-1 and J is TRBJ1-1, with 9 bases matching TRBD1. From germline, CDR1 is LGHDT and CDR2 YNNKEL (reference sequence). V dropped 1 base and J dropped 11; count of bases not matched to a gene: 5. The CDR3 runs 13 residues. CDR3 protein: CASSQGTGANAFF. In nucleotides, the CDR3 is TGTGCCAGCAGCCAAGGGACAGGGGCGAATGCTTTCTTT.

The CDR3 region is CSVLGTGSTEAFF. Here the CDR3 DNA reads TGCAGCGTTCTCGGGACAGGGTCCACTGAAGCTTTCTTT. The rearrangement joins TRBV29-1 to TRBJ1-1, with TRBD1 matching 9 bases. The V gene's germline CDR1 is SQVTM and CDR2 ANQGSEA. J lost 4 bases, V lost 5 bases, and 5 bases had no gene match. This CDR3 is built from 13 residues.

The sample holds many counts of this clonotype. The genes are TRBV4-2 and TRBJ2-3, with 9 bases identical to TRBD2. Trimming at V came to 2 bases and at J to 0 bases, leaving 6 bases not matched to a gene. The CDR3 contains 17 residues. Germline V lookup: CDR1 LGHNA, CDR2 YNFKEQ. The CDR3 region is CASSQLLAGTSTDTQYF. Here the CDR3 DNA reads TGTGCCAGCAGCCAACTTCTAGCGGGGACTAGCACAGATACGCAGTATTTT.

The CDR3 region is CASSQEKQGVTYEQYV. DNA of the CDR3: TGTGCCAGCAGCCAAGAAAAACAGGGGGTTACCTACGAGCAGTACGTC. The V gene is TRBV3-1, the J gene TRBJ2-7; TRBD1 agrees at 8 bases. The germline CDR1 and CDR2 sequences are LGHDT and YNNKEL (reference sequence). The CDR3 covers 16 residues. Losses at the gene ends were 0 bases for V and 2 bases for J; bases not matched to a gene: 6.

The gene calls are TRBV10-3 and TRBJ1-3, with TRBD1 matching 12 bases. Trimming removed 6 bases from V and 2 bases from J; junction bases left unmatched: 2. This CDR3 region has 15 residues. From germline, CDR1 is ENHRY and CDR2 SYGVKD. The CDR3 protein is CAIRGQGAPGNTIYF. The CDR3 nucleotides are TGTGCCATCAGGGGACAGGGGGCGCCTGGAAACACCATATATTTT.

The chain employs TRBV3-1 and TRBJ2-5; TRBD1 matches at 8 bases. The CDR3 sequence is 13 residues long. Germline assignment: CDR1 LGHDT and CDR2 YNNKEL (reference sequence). V shed 8 bases and J 5 bases; nucleotides not matched to a gene: 7. The chain's CDR3 is CASGGQGIETQYF. Written as DNA, the CDR3 is TGTGCCAGCGGCGGACAGGGTATCGAGACCCAGTACTTC.

This sequence joins TRBV9 and TRBJ1-1; D ambiguous. This CDR3 has 16 residues. CDR1 is SGDLS and CDR2 is YYNGEE in the germline V gene. V was cut by 1 base and J by 1 base, with 14 bases left in between. CDR3 sequence reads: CASSVNPMEQNTEAFF. The CDR3 region has the DNA TGTGCCAGCAGCGTAAACCCCATGGAGCAGAACACTGAAGCTTTCTTT. Looking up the rest from reference TRBV9 and TRBJ1-1 gives the full variable domain: DSGVTQTPKHLITATGQRVTLRCSPRSGDLSVYWYQQSLDQGLQFLIQYYNGEERAKGNILERFSAQQFPDLHSELNLSSLELGDSALYFCASSVNPMEQNTEAFFGQGTRLTVV.

This chain connects TRBV3-1 to TRBJ2-3, with D perhaps TRBD2 (5 bases). CDR1 and CDR2 (germline): LGHDT, YNNKEL (reference sequence). This CDR3 contains 15 residues. The ends were cut back, 3 bases at V and 1 base at J, with 11 bases in the middle. The chain's CDR3 is CASSHRDSGTDTQYF. In DNA, the CDR3 is TGTGCCAGCAGCCACCGGGATTCGGGCACAGATACGCAGTATTTT.

The chain couples TRBV5-6 to TRBJ2-1; D remains ambiguous. CDR3 length: 15 amino acids. V lost 0 bases to trimming and J lost 8 bases, with 15 bases between them. The germline V gene encodes CDR1 SGHDT and CDR2 YYEEEE. In nucleotides, the CDR3 is TGTGCCAGCAGCTTGGAGGCCTCCTCCGCCCATGAGCAGTTCTTC. It specifies CASSLEASSAHEQFF.